This T cell receptor beta chain was found in a study of early T cells in non-severe SARS-CoV-2 infection. TCRdb ran MiXCR on the 5' RACE reads and lists one entry per CDR3 protein. This sample yields about 52,000 distinct CDR3 sequences, of which 11% are seen a single time; over 10% belongs to the top ten. Study-wide points: CD4 and private specificities were missed by VDJdb matching, which favored anti-spike CD8 responses.

Of note for this clonotype: Its antigen is not identified.

The CDR3 is made up of 16 amino acids. V lost 5 bases to trimming and J lost 0 bases; unmatched junction nucleotides: 6. Germline values: CDR1 SGHAT, CDR2 FQNNGV. The clonotype was recovered from an adult who was a healthcare worker with PCR-confirmed SARS-CoV-2 infection or an uninfected control (not recorded which). The chain combines TRBV11-2 with TRBJ2-5; 10 positions agree with TRBD2. Sequencing was done on a sample of whole blood. CDR3 DNA sequence: TGTGCCAGCAGCCTCGCGACTAGCGGGTACCAAGAGACCCAGTACTTC. It yields the protein CASSLATSGYQETQYF.